This is a list of T cell receptor beta chains from one sample in a study of OX40 agonist ivuxolimab in advanced cancers. Sequencing used immunoSEQ multiplex PCR; TCRdb keeps in-frame clones, though not all of them. The sample consists of fewer than 45,000 clones, about 88% of them appearing once. Here the sequenced sample was CD4+ or CD8+ T cells sorted from blood, taken in a trial of the OX40 agonist ivuxolimab. The receptor set was obtained from an adult with an advanced solid tumor such as melanoma, head and neck, liver or kidney cancer. Both conserved end residues are part of each CDR3. The D gene is left open where the match is weak. Rows give clone size only sometimes, using once, few, many, or a class for an expanded clone.

clone_size d_call j_call v_call cdr3_nt cdr3_aa
NA NA TRBJ1-2 TRBV15 TGTGCCACCAGCGTTCGACCGAACTATGGCTACACCTTC CATSVRPNYGYTF
few TRBD1 TRBJ1-2 TRBV4-2 TGTGCCAGCAGCCAAGTGGGGGACAGGGTTAACTATGGCTACACCTTC CASSQVGDRVNYGYTF
NA NA TRBJ1-1 TRBV30 TGTGCCTGGAGCGGGCAGGGGTTCCTTGAAGCTTTCTTT CAWSGQGFLEAFF
NA TRBD1 TRBJ1-2 TRBV29-1 TGCAGCGCCGAATCAGGGGGCCATGGCTACACCTTC CSAESGGHGYTF
NA NA TRBJ1-1 TRBV18 TGTGCCAGCTCACCGGCCCCAGGGTATGAGAACACTGAAGCTTTCTTT CASSPAPGYENTEAFF
NA NA TRBJ1-2 TRBV19 TGTGCCAGTAGTGTGGACAGCTCTAACTATGGCTACACCTTC CASSVDSSNYGYTF
NA NA TRBJ1-1 TRBV27 TGTGCCAGCAGGGAGGGTTTGGGGGTAGCTTTCTTT CASREGLGVAFF
NA NA TRBJ2-7 TRBV4-1 TGCGCCAGCAGCCAATCCCCTCCAGCGGGCGGGTACGAGCAGTACTTC CASSQSPPAGGYEQYF
NA TRBD1 TRBJ1-1 TRBV6-4 TGTGCCAGCAAAAGGGGGCTTATGAACACTGAAGCTTTCTTT CASKRGLMNTEAFF
NA NA TRBJ2-5 TRBV7-7 TGTGCTAGCAGCTTAGAACTCCTGGAGACCCAGTACTTC CASSLELLETQYF
NA NA TRBJ2-3 TRBV4-2 TGTGCCAGCAGCCACCCAGGGGGGATCGGGGCAGATACGCAGTATTTT CASSHPGGIGADTQYF
NA NA TRBJ1-1 TRBV11-2 TGTGCCAGCAGCTTAGAGGGGGACGGTGAAGCTTTCTTT CASSLEGDGEAFF
NA TRBD1 TRBJ1-2 TRBV4-2 TGTGCCAGCAGCCTTCTGCCCGGGACAGGGAATGGCTACACCTTC CASSLLPGTGNGYTF
NA TRBD2 TRBJ2-5 TRBV2 TGTGCCAGCACCGGGACTAGTAAAGGGACCCAGTACTTC CASTGTSKGTQYF
few NA TRBJ1-1 TRBV7-9 TGTGCCAGCCGCTTGGACACTGAAGCTTTCTTT CASRLDTEAFF
NA NA TRBJ2-3 TRBV27 TGTGCCAGCAGTTTATTCCAGGGTGCGACGGATACGCAGTATTTT CASSLFQGATDTQYF
NA TRBD1 TRBJ2-7 TRBV4-2 TGTGCCAGCAGCCATATCCTTGGACAGGGGGCATCCTACGAGCAGTACTTC CASSHILGQGASYEQYF
NA NA TRBJ2-7 TRBV4-1 TGCGCCAGCAGCCAGATGGAGGGGGGGCCCTCCTACGAGCAGTACTTC CASSQMEGGPSYEQYF
NA NA TRBJ1-2 TRBV27 TGTGCCAGCAGTTTATCTCGCTCCTATGGCTACACCTTC CASSLSRSYGYTF
NA NA TRBJ2-6 TRBV7-9 TGTGCCAGCAGCCATCTGGACAGCTCTGGGGCCAACGTCCTGACTTTC CASSHLDSSGANVLTF
NA NA TRBJ2-7 TRBV10-3 TGTGCCATCAGTGATGGGGAGAATGACTACGAGCAGTACTTC CAISDGENDYEQYF
NA TRBD2 TRBJ2-7 TRBV7-9 TGTGCCAGCAGCTTGGGCGTTCTAGCGGGGGCGATCGAGCAGTACTTC CASSLGVLAGAIEQYF
once NA TRBJ2-7 TRBV4-1 TGCGCCAGCAGCCTCTACCCCGGACCCTACGAGCAGTACTTC CASSLYPGPYEQYF
once NA TRBJ1-2 TRBV6-7 TGTGCCAGCAGTTACCGGGGATCGGGTAAATATGGCTACACCTTC CASSYRGSGKYGYTF
NA NA TRBJ1-5 TRBV19 TGTGCCAGTAGTATTCTCGGTAGCAATCAGCCCCAGCATTTT CASSILGSNQPQHF
NA NA TRBJ2-2 TRBV6-6 TGTGCCAGCAGTTACTCCCACACCGGGGAGCTGTTTTTT CASSYSHTGELFF
NA NA TRBJ1-1 TRBV27 TGTGCCAGCAGCGCTGGGGACCTTGGCTCTGAAGCTTTCTTT CASSAGDLGSEAFF
NA TRBD1 TRBJ2-5 TRBV28 TGTGCCAGCAGACAGGGGTGGGTGATGGCCCAGTACTTC CASRQGWVMAQYF
NA NA TRBJ1-6 TRBV10-3 TGTGCCATCAGTGACAGTAACTTTAATTCACCCCTCCACTTT CAISDSNFNSPLHF
NA NA TRBJ1-2 TRBV6-4 TGTGCCAGCAGCCCGACTAGGGACCTACGGAATGGCTACACCTTC CASSPTRDLRNGYTF
NA TRBD1 TRBJ1-5 TRBV7-9 TGTGCCAGCAGCCCAACCGGGACAGGGATTCAGCCCCAGCATTTT CASSPTGTGIQPQHF